What follows are 3 T cell receptor beta chains derived from one specimen sequenced in a study of blood T cell repertoires in COVID-19. Profiling relied on immunoSEQ multiplex PCR, and the TCRdb table lists in-frame clones only, not all of them. The data contain hundreds of thousands of clones, roughly 87% of them singletons. Material: peripheral blood. Receptors originate from a man aged 55 to 70 who had recovered from COVID-19.

J is TRBJ1-2 and V is TRBV19, with a tentative D call TRBD1 (6 bases). The CDR3 loop spans 15 amino acids. CDR1 and CDR2 from the germline V gene are LNHDA and SQIVND (reference sequence). The V end was cut by 3 bases, the J end by 0 bases, with 11 bases between. Here the CDR3 reads CASSMPGHSNYGYTF. CDR3 DNA sequence: TGTGCCAGTAGTATGCCGGGACACTCTAACTATGGCTACACCTTC.

This chain uses TRBV2 with TRBJ1-2, with D unresolved. The CDR3 covers 11 residues. The germline V gene encodes CDR1 SNHLY and CDR2 FYNNEI. V lost 7 bases, J lost 8 bases, and 11 bases lay in between. The CDR3 is CASKRGYGYTF. The CDR3 nucleotides are TGTGCCAGCAAGCGTGGGTACGGCTACACCTTC. Using reference TRBV2 and TRBJ1-2 for the parts outside the CDR3, the full variable domain is EPEVTQTPSHQVTQMGQEVILRCVPISNHLYFYWYRQILGQKVEFLVSFYNNEISEKSEIFDDQFSVERPDGSNFTLKIRSTKLEDSAMYFCASKRGYGYTFGSGTRLTVV.

V and J are TRBV5-1 and TRBJ2-2, with D unclear. CDR1 and CDR2 (germline): SGHRS, YFSETQ. V dropped 6 bases and J dropped 4 bases, with 16 bases sitting between them. The CDR3 runs to 15 residues. This CDR3 is CASNVYESGTGELFF. In DNA, the CDR3 is TGCGCCAGCAACGTCTACGAAAGTGGCACCGGGGAGCTGTTTTTT.